Listed below are T cell receptor beta chains from one sample, sequenced in a study of OX40 agonist ivuxolimab in advanced cancers. Sequenced by immunoSEQ multiplex PCR; TCRdb stores in-frame clones only, minus some. The table includes 90,000 to 100,000 clones, more than 85% detected once. Sequenced here: CD4+ or CD8+ T cells sorted from blood, sampled in a trial of the OX40 agonist ivuxolimab. The receptors originated from an adult with an advanced solid tumor such as melanoma, head and neck, liver or kidney cancer. Each CDR3 is given with its conserved first and last residue. The order of the fields is CDR3 DNA, CDR3 protein, J gene, D gene, V gene, clone size. A D gene is named only where the DNA matches it firmly. Clone size is not always given. Where it is, it says once, few, many or a class for expanded clones.

TGTGCCAGCAGCTTAGGTCGCCACAATGAGCGGTTCTTC CASSLGRHNERFF TRBJ2-1 NA TRBV11-3 once
TGTGCCAGTAGACCACAGGGATCGGGCGGCTACACCTTC CASRPQGSGGYTF TRBJ1-2 NA TRBV19 once
TGTGCCATCAGGGGACAGGGCTATGGCTACACCTTC CAIRGQGYGYTF TRBJ1-2 TRBD1 TRBV10-3 NA
TGTGCCAGCAGTCCGGACAGGTTCAACTATGGCTACACCTTC CASSPDRFNYGYTF TRBJ1-2 TRBD1 TRBV27 once
TGTGCCAGCAGCCTGCGGGGGAATGAGCAGTTCTTC CASSLRGNEQFF TRBJ2-1 TRBD2 TRBV7-9 NA
TGCAGCGCACCCTCGGCAGGGGGGGAGACCCAGTACTTC CSAPSAGGETQYF TRBJ2-5 NA TRBV29-1 NA
TGTGCCAGCAGCCAAGTGGAACTATCCTACGAGCAGTACTTC CASSQVELSYEQYF TRBJ2-7 NA TRBV4-2 NA
TGTGCCAGCAGCCCCCTGACAGGGGGTTCCTACAATGAGCAGTTCTTC CASSPLTGGSYNEQFF TRBJ2-1 TRBD1 TRBV11-3 NA
TGCAGCGCCCACGGGCTAGCGGGTAACGAGCAGTACTTC CSAHGLAGNEQYF TRBJ2-7 TRBD2 TRBV29-1 once
TGTGCCAGCAGCTTAGGACAAAGTTCCAATGAGCAGTTCTTC CASSLGQSSNEQFF TRBJ2-1 NA TRBV11-2 NA
TGTGCCAGCAGTTCCCCGGGAAACACCATATATTTT CASSSPGNTIYF TRBJ1-3 NA TRBV6-5 NA
TGTGCCAGCAAGACACAAGGAAGGGATTCACCCCTCCACTTT CASKTQGRDSPLHF TRBJ1-6 NA TRBV28 NA
TGCGCCAGCAGCCCCGGGTCAAACGGGGTCGCTGATACGCAGTATTTT CASSPGSNGVADTQYF TRBJ2-3 NA TRBV5-1 NA
TGTGCCAGCAGCCAAGATGGGACTAGCGGGAGTCCCGACGAGCAGTACTTC CASSQDGTSGSPDEQYF TRBJ2-7 TRBD2 TRBV4-2 NA
TGTGCCAGTGCGTGGGGACAGGGAGATCAGCCCCAGCATTTT CASAWGQGDQPQHF TRBJ1-5 TRBD1 TRBV19 NA
TGTGCCAGTTACAGGGGAGGACTTGGTATGTGGTCACCCCTCCACTTT CASYRGGLGMWSPLHF TRBJ1-6 TRBD1 TRBV6-6 NA
TGTGCCAGCAGTTACCCAGGGACCCTCTCTGGAAACACCATATATTTT CASSYPGTLSGNTIYF TRBJ1-3 NA TRBV28 NA
TGTGCCAGCAGCCAAGGACTAGCGGGACCATACGAGCAGTACTTC CASSQGLAGPYEQYF TRBJ2-7 TRBD2 TRBV4-2 NA
TGTGCCAGCAGAGCCGGGGGGGAGACCCAGTACTTC CASRAGGETQYF TRBJ2-5 TRBD2 TRBV6-6 NA
TGTGCCAGCAGTGCTACAGGGCCCTCTGGAAACACCATATATTTT CASSATGPSGNTIYF TRBJ1-3 NA TRBV6-6 few
TGTGCCAGCAGCCGCCTGAGACAGACTAATGAAAAACTGTTTTTT CASSRLRQTNEKLFF TRBJ1-4 NA TRBV6-5 NA
TGTGCCAGCAGGCGGGCCGACACGGGGGACTATGGCTACACCTTC CASRRADTGDYGYTF TRBJ1-2 NA TRBV6-5 NA
TGTGCCAGCTCACCACGTCCTAGCGGGAAAGTGGAGACCCAGTACTTC CASSPRPSGKVETQYF TRBJ2-5 TRBD2 TRBV18 once
TGTGCCAGCAGTTTGAAGAGACAGGGGTGGGGGGGAGGAATGCCCCAGCATTTT CASSLKRQGWGGGMPQHF TRBJ1-5 TRBD1 TRBV27 NA
TGTGCCTGGAGTAAATTAAGGCTAAACACTGAAGCTTTCTTT CAWSKLRLNTEAFF TRBJ1-1 NA TRBV30 NA
TGTGCCAGCAGTGAAGGAGTTTTAAGGCCCAGCGGATATACGCAGTATTTT CASSEGVLRPSGYTQYF TRBJ2-3 NA TRBV6-1 NA
TGTGCCTCGGTACGAACAGGAACGAGTGAAAAACTGTTTTTT CASVRTGTSEKLFF TRBJ1-4 NA TRBV30 NA
TGTGCCAGCGGGGGGGCCGCGTTGAACACTGAAGCTTTCTTT CASGGAALNTEAFF TRBJ1-1 NA TRBV28 NA
TGTGCCAGCAGTTTAGGGACTCCTAATTCACCCCTCCACTTT CASSLGTPNSPLHF TRBJ1-6 NA TRBV28 NA
TGTGCTACTCGGGCCCTGCGGGGGACTGAAGCTTTCTTT CATRALRGTEAFF TRBJ1-1 NA TRBV6-1 NA
TGTGCCAGCAGTTTAGTAGATGTAAGAACGAATGAAGCTTTCTTT CASSLVDVRTNEAFF TRBJ1-1 NA TRBV28 NA
TGTGCCTGGAGTGTTGGGGGGGGCCAAGAGACCCAGTACTTC CAWSVGGGQETQYF TRBJ2-5 TRBD2 TRBV30 NA
TGTGCCAGTGCCACAGGGGGCCACACCGGGGAGCTGTTTTTT CASATGGHTGELFF TRBJ2-2 TRBD1 TRBV19 NA
TGTGCCAGCAGTGAACGGGGAGGCTCCTACAATGAGCAGTTCTTC CASSERGGSYNEQFF TRBJ2-1 NA TRBV2 NA
TGTGCCAGCAGTTTAGGGGGCCATGGCTACACCTTC CASSLGGHGYTF TRBJ1-2 NA TRBV28 few
TGTGCCAGCAGTTTAGATGGGGGGCGCGGTCAGCCCCAGCATTTT CASSLDGGRGQPQHF TRBJ1-5 NA TRBV28 NA